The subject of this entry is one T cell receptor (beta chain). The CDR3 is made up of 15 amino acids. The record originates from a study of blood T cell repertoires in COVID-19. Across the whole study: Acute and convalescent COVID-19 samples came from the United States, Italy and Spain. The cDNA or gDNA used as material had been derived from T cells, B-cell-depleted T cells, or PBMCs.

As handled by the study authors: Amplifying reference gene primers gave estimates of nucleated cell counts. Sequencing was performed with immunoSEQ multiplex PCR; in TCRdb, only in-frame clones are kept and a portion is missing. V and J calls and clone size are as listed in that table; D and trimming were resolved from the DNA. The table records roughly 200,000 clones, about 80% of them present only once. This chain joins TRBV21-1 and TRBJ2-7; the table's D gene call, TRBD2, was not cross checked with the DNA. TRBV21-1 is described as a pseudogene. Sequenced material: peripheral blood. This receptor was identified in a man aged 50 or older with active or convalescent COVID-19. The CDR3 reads CASSIMGLHQVEQYF. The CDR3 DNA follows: TGTGCCAGCAGCATCATGGGACTGCACCAAGTTGAGCAGTACTTC.